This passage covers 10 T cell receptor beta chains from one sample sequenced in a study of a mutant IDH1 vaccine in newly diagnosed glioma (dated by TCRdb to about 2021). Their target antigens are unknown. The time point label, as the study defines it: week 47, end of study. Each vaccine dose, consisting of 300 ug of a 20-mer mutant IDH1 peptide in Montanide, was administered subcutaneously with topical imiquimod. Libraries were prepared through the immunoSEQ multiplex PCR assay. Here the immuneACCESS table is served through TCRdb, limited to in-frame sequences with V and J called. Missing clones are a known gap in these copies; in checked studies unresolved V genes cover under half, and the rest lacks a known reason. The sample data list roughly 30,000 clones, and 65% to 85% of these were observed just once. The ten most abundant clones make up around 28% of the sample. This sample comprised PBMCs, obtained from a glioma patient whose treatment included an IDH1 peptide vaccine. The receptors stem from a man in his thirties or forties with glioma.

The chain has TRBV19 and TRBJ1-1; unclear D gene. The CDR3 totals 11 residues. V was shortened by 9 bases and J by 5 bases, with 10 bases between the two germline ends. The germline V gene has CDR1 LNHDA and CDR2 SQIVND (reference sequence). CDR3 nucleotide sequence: TGTGCCAGCCTTTGGGTTACTGAAGCTTTCTTT. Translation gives CASLWVTEAFF.

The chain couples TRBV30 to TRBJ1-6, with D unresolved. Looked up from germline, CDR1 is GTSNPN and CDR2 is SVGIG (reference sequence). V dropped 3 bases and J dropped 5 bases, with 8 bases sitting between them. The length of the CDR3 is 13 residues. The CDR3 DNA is TGTGCCTGGAGAGAATCCGATAATTCACCCCTCCACTTT. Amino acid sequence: CAWRESDNSPLHF.

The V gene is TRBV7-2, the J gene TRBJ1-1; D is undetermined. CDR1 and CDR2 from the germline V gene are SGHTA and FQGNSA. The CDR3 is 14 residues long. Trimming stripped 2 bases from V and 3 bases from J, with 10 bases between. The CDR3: CASSLTAGDTEAFF. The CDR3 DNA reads TGTGCCAGCAGCTTAACAGCTGGGGACACTGAAGCTTTCTTT. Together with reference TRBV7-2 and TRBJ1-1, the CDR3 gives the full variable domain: GAGVSQSPSNKVTEKGKDVELRCDPISGHTALYWYRQSLGQGLEFLIYFQGNSAPDKSGLPSDRFSAERTGGSVSTLTIQRTQQEDSAVYLCASSLTAGDTEAFFGQGTRLTVV.

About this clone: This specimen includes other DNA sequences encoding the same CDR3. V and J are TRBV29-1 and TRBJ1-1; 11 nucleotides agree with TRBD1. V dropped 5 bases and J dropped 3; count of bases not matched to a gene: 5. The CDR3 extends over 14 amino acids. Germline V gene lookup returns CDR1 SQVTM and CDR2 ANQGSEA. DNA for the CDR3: TGCAGCGTTCGGACAGGGGGCCGGGACACTGAAGCTTTCTTT. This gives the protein CSVRTGGRDTEAFF.

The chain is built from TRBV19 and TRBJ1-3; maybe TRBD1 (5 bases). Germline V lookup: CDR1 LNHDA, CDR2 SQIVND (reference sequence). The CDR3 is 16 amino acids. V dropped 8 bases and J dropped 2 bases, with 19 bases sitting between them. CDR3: CASELGGTYAGNTIYF. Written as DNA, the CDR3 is TGTGCCAGTGAATTGGGGGGGACGTATGCTGGAAACACCATATATTTT. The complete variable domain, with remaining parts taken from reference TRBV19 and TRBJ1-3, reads DGGITQSPKYLFRKEGQNVTLSCEQNLNHDAMYWYRQDPGQGLRLIYYSQIVNDFQKGDIAEGYSVSREKKESFPLTVTSAQKNPTAFYLCASELGGTYAGNTIYFGEGSWLTVV.

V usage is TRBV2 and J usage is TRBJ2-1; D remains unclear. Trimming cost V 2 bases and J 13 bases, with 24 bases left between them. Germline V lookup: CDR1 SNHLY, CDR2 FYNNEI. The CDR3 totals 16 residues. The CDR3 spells CASSERRTPSAVAQFF. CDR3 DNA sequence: TGTGCCAGCAGTGAACGCCGGACGCCCTCCGCGGTGGCACAGTTCTTC.

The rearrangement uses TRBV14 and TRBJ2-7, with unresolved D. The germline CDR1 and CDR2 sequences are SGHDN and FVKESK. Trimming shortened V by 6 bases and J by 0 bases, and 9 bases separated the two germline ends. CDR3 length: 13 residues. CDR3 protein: CASSSPPSYEQYF. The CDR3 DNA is TGTGCCAGCAGTAGCCCGCCCTCCTACGAGCAGTACTTC.

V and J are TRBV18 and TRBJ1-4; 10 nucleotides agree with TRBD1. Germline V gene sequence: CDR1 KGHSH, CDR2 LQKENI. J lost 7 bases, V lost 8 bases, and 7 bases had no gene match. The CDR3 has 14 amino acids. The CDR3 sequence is CASADRGQGEKLFF. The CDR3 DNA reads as TGTGCCAGCGCCGACAGGGGGCAAGGTGAAAAACTGTTTTTT.

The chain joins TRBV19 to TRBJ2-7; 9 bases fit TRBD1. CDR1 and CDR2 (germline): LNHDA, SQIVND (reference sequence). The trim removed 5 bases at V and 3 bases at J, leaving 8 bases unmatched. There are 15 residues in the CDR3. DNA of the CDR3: TGTGCCAGTAGTCCGCGGACAGGGGACCGCTACGAGCAGTACTTC. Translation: CASSPRTGDRYEQYF.

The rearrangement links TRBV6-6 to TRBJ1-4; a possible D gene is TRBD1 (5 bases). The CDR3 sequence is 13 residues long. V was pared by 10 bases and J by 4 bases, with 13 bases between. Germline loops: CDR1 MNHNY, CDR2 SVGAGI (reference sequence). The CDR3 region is CATGGRINEKLFF. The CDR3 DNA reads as TGTGCCACCGGGGGACGGATTAATGAAAAACTGTTTTTT.